This entry lists 16 T cell receptor beta chains sequenced from one sample in a study of T cell responses to AZD1222 COVID-19 vaccine. Sequencing was performed with immunoSEQ multiplex PCR; in TCRdb, only in-frame clones are kept and a portion is missing. This sample carries 60,000 to 75,000 clones, nearly 90% of them seen once, and the ten largest clones take approximately 30%. The input for sequencing was peripheral blood, taken 28 days after the second AZD1222 dose. Receptors originate from an adult who received the AZD1222 COVID-19 vaccine.

The rearrangement links TRBV12-5 to TRBJ2-1, with TRBD2 matching over 8 bases. Trimming removed 2 bases from V and 8 bases from J; junction bases left unmatched: 8. This CDR3 is 15 amino acids long. The V gene's germline CDR1 is LGHNT and CDR2 FRNRAP. For the CDR3, the DNA is TGTGCTAGTGGTTTGATTAGCGGGATGAGGGATGAGCAGTTCTTC. It is translated as CASGLISGMRDEQFF.

CDR3 nucleotide sequence: TGTGCCAGCTCACCAGGGGGCGCGGGTTCACCCCTCCACTTT. Amino acid sequence: CASSPGGAGSPLHF. This chain links TRBV18 with TRBJ1-6; TRBD1 is a possible D gene (6 bases). Trimming removed 2 bases from V and 9 bases from J, with 11 bases in between. CDR3 length: 14 residues. CDR1 KGHSH and CDR2 LQKENI come from the germline V gene.

This clone has only one observation. The rearrangement joins TRBV12-3 or TRBV12-4 to TRBJ1-5; possibly TRBD1 for D (5 bases). CDR3 size: 12 residues. V was clipped by 6 bases and J by 9 bases, with 12 bases between them. This chain's CDR3 is CASSSQGRPQHF. The CDR3 DNA reads TGTGCCAGCAGCTCCCAGGGCAGGCCCCAGCATTTT.

V usage is TRBV18 and J usage is TRBJ1-2; possibly TRBD1 for D (5 bases). The CDR3 totals 12 residues. The V and J ends lost 2 bases and 8 bases respectively, with 9 bases between them. CDR1 is KGHSH and CDR2 is LQKENI in the germline V gene. CDR3 nucleotides: TGTGCCAGCTCACCAGGAGGGGCCGGCTACACCTTC. It is translated as CASSPGGAGYTF.

The chain is built from TRBV7-3 and TRBJ1-1; D is ambiguous. The V end lost 2 bases, the J end lost 5 bases, and 9 bases lay between the germline ends. The CDR3 has 13 amino acids. CDR1 and CDR2 from the germline V gene are SGHTA and FQGTGA. The CDR3 is CASSLGQTTEAFF. The DNA of the CDR3 is TGTGCCAGCAGCTTAGGGCAGACAACTGAAGCTTTCTTT.

This rearrangement joins TRBV10-3 to TRBJ1-5; no clear D. The CDR3 is 12 residues long. CDR1 and CDR2 (germline): ENHRY, SYGVKD. V lost 3 bases to trimming and J lost 4 bases, with 4 bases between them. Here the CDR3 DNA reads TGTGCCATCAGTGAAGGAAATCAGCCCCAGCATTTT. Translation: CAISEGNQPQHF.

The genes are TRBV2 and TRBJ1-5; D is ambiguous. V lost 5 bases to trimming and J lost 0 bases, with 8 bases between them. Looked up from germline, CDR1 is SNHLY and CDR2 is FYNNEI. The CDR3 extends over 14 amino acids. The chain's CDR3 is CASSSLYSNQPQHF. The CDR3 DNA reads TGTGCCAGCAGTAGCCTTTATAGCAATCAGCCCCAGCATTTT. The full variable domain, its missing parts supplied by reference TRBV2 and TRBJ1-5, is EPEVTQTPSHQVTQMGQEVILRCVPISNHLYFYWYRQILGQKVEFLVSFYNNEISEKSEIFDDQFSVERPDGSNFTLKIRSTKLEDSAMYFCASSSLYSNQPQHFGDGTRLSIL.

The rearrangement links TRBV5-1 to TRBJ1-1, with D tentatively TRBD1 (5 bases). The CDR3 loop spans 15 amino acids. Trimming removed 0 bases at V and 6 bases at J, with 15 bases between. CDR1 is SGHRS, CDR2 YFSETQ, per germline. Here the CDR3 DNA reads TGCGCCAGCAGCTTGGACGTCAGGGTTAGAGCTGAAGCTTTCTTT. Translated, it gives CASSLDVRVRAEAFF.

The J gene is TRBJ2-3, the V gene TRBV9; 10 nucleotides align to TRBD1. Looked up from germline, CDR1 is SGDLS and CDR2 is YYNGEE. This CDR3 contains 15 residues. The V segment lost 3 bases and the J segment 3 bases; nucleotides outside the gene matches: 4. CDR3: CASSGQGARTDTQYF. CDR3 bases: TGTGCCAGCAGCGGACAGGGGGCCCGAACAGATACGCAGTATTTT.

This chain links TRBV18 with TRBJ1-1; 10 bases map to TRBD1. Germline lookup yields CDR1 KGHSH and CDR2 LQKENI. CDR3 length equals 15 residues. V dropped 4 bases and J dropped 4; count of bases not matched to a gene: 6. The CDR3 DNA is TGTGCCAGCTCACAAGGGACAGGGGACACCACTGAAGCTTTCTTT. Its protein is CASSQGTGDTTEAFF.

The rearrangement links TRBV5-1 to TRBJ1-1; possible D gene TRBD1, 6 bases. Between the trimmed V and J ends, which lost 1 base and 5 bases, there was a span of 12 bases. The CDR3 has 14 residues. The V gene's germline CDR1 is SGHRS and CDR2 YFSETQ. The CDR3, as DNA: TGCGCCAGCAGCTTGACGGGGGCAGGAACTGAAGCTTTCTTT. Translating it yields CASSLTGAGTEAFF.

The gene calls are TRBV5-4 and TRBJ2-5, with TRBD1 identical over 9 bases. The CDR3 sequence is 16 residues long. V dropped 0 bases and J dropped 4; count of bases not matched to a gene: 7. Germline assignment: CDR1 SGHNT and CDR2 YYREEE (reference sequence). CDR3 sequence: CASSLVTGGGGETQYF. CDR3 nucleotides: TGTGCCAGCAGCTTGGTGACAGGGGGTGGAGGAGAGACCCAGTACTTC.

The V gene is TRBV3-1 (or the pseudogene TRBV3-2), the J gene TRBJ1-2; D gene unclear. Germline V gene sequence: CDR1 LGHDT, CDR2 YNNKEL (reference sequence). This CDR3 contains 13 residues. V was trimmed by 6 bases and J by 9 bases, leaving 17 bases between them. The DNA of the CDR3 is TGTGCCAGCAGTCGTAAGGAGGGAGTGAGCTACACCTTC. It is translated as CASSRKEGVSYTF.

The genes are TRBV19 and TRBJ1-5, with 7 bases lining up with TRBD1. The CDR3 extends over 18 amino acids. Trimming cost V 1 base and J 0 bases; bases outside gene matches: 9. Germline V gives CDR1 LNHDA, CDR2 SQIVND (reference sequence). CDR3 in DNA: TGTGCCAGTAGTATAGTTTCCGGGACAGTAAATAGCAATCAGCCCCAGCATTTT. Residues: CASSIVSGTVNSNQPQHF.

The chain is built from TRBV19 and TRBJ2-7; TRBD2 is a possible D gene (5 bases). This CDR3 region has 15 residues. With 2 bases removed from V and 2 bases from J, the gap between germline ends came to 13 bases. Germline V lookup: CDR1 LNHDA, CDR2 SQIVND (reference sequence). The CDR3 protein is CASSITRTGTYEQYF. CDR3 DNA sequence: TGTGCCAGTAGTATAACCCGGACGGGAACCTACGAGCAGTACTTC.

This clone was picked up one time. The V call is TRBV10-3, the J call TRBJ1-1; D is ambiguous. The CDR3 is 12 residues long. With 8 bases removed from V and 2 bases from J, the gap between germline ends came to 9 bases. Germline assignment: CDR1 ENHRY and CDR2 SYGVKD. The CDR3 nucleotides read TGTGCCATCGGCCGGGCCAACACTGAAGCTTTCTTT. This sequence encodes CAIGRANTEAFF.